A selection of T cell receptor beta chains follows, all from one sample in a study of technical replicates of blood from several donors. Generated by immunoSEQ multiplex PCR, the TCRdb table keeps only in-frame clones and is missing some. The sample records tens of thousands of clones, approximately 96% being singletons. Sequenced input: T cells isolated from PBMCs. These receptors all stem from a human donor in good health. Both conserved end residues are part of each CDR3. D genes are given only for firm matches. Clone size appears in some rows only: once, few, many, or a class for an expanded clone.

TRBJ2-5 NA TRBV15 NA TGTGCCACCAGCAGAGTAAAATCGGTCCTGGAGACCCAGTACTTC CATSRVKSVLETQYF
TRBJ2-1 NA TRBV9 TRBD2 TGTGCCAGCAGCGTAGTAGGAGTATTAGCGGGGGGGTCCTACAATGAGCAGTTCTTC CASSVVGVLAGGSYNEQFF
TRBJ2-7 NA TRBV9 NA TGTGCCAGCAGCCAGGGGACTACTTACGAGCAGTACTTC CASSQGTTYEQYF
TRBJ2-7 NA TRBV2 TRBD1 TGTGCCAGCAGTGACCATATGACAGGGGAACGGATCGAGCAGTACTTC CASSDHMTGERIEQYF
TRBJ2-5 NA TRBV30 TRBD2 TGTTCCTCGCGGGAGGGCCGAGAGACCCAGTACTTC CSSREGRETQYF
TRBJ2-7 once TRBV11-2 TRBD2 TGTGCCAGCAGCCCGGGACTAGCGTCCTACGAGCAGTACTTC CASSPGLASYEQYF
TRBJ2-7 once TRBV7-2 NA TGTGCCAGCAGCATAGGACACCCCTACGAGCAGTACTTC CASSIGHPYEQYF
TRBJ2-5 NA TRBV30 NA TGTGCCTTCGCCGGACAAGTGGGGGAGACCCAGTACTTC CAFAGQVGETQYF
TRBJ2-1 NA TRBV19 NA TGTGCCAGTAGTATCATCGGCGGGGTAGAGGGAAATGAGCAGTTCTTC CASSIIGGVEGNEQFF
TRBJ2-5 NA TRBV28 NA TGTGCCAGCAGCCCAGGTCGGAGCGGAGAAGAGACCCAGTACTTC CASSPGRSGEETQYF
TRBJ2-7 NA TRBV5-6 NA TGTGCCAGCAGCTTGCTCGGGGAGCAGTACTTC CASSLLGEQYF
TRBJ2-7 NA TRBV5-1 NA TGCGCCAGCAGCCCGAGCGAACGGTCCTACGAGCAGTACTTC CASSPSERSYEQYF
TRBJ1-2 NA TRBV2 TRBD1 TGTGCCAGCAGTGAAGAAGCAGGGGGCTATGGCTACACCTTC CASSEEAGGYGYTF
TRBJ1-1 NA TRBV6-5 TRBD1 TGTGCCACCGAAACAGGGGGCGCGGCCACTGAAGCTTTCTTT CATETGGAATEAFF
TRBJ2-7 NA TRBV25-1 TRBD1 TGTGCCAGCAGGAACAGGGGGAAATCCTACGAGCAGTACTTC CASRNRGKSYEQYF
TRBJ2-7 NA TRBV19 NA TGTGCCAGTAGTTTGACGGGTACTGGGTACGAGCAGTACTTC CASSLTGTGYEQYF
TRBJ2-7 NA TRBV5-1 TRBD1 TGCGCCAGCAGCCGACAAGGACAGGTTGATTACGAGCAGTACTTC CASSRQGQVDYEQYF
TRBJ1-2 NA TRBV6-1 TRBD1 TGTGCCAGCAGGGGGACAGGGGGAAATGGCTACACCTTC CASRGTGGNGYTF
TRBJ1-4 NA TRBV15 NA TGTGCCACCAGCAGAGACCGGGGGGAAAAACTGTTTTTT CATSRDRGEKLFF
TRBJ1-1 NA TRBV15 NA TGTGCCACCAGCAGGGACCCCGGGGACACTGAAGCTTTCTTT CATSRDPGDTEAFF
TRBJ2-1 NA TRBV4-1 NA TGCGCCAGCAGCCTACCTCTAGCGAGAACCTACAATGAGCAGTTCTTC CASSLPLARTYNEQFF
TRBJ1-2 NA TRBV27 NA TGTGCCAGCAGTTCCGGCTATGGCTACACCTTC CASSSGYGYTF
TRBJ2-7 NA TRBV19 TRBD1 TGTGCCAGTAGTGTCGGGACAGAGCCTAGCTACGAGCAGTACTTC CASSVGTEPSYEQYF
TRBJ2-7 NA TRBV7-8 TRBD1 TGTGCCAGCAGCTTAGGCGCTTGGACAGGGGGCGTCTACGAGCAGTACTTC CASSLGAWTGGVYEQYF
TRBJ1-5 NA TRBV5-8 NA TGTGCCAGCAGCTTGGTCCGCGGTCAGCCCCAGCATTTT CASSLVRGQPQHF
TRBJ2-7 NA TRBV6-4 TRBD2 TGTGCCAGCAGTGGCCCCCACAGGCTAGCGGGAGAGGGCGAGCAGTACTTC CASSGPHRLAGEGEQYF
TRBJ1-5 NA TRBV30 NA TGTGCCTGGACTCTAGGGGGTAATCAGCCCCAGCATTTT CAWTLGGNQPQHF
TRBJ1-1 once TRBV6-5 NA TGTGCCAGCAGACGAGGAACAGGGTTGAACACTGAAGCTTTCTTT CASRRGTGLNTEAFF
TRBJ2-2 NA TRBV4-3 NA TGCGCCAGCAGCTTATCACGGGTTAGGGGTACAATCGACACCGGGGAGCTGTTTTTT CASSLSRVRGTIDTGELFF
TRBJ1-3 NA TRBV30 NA TGTGCCTGGAGTCGAACCCCAGGGGCTCCTGGAAACACCATATATTTT CAWSRTPGAPGNTIYF
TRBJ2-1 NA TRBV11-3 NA TGTGCCAGCAGCTTAGAGGGTGGAGGCGACAATGAGCAGTTCTTC CASSLEGGGDNEQFF
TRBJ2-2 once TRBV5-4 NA TGTGCCAGCAGCTTGTCCAGGGGTGTATCCGGGGAGCTGTTTTTT CASSLSRGVSGELFF
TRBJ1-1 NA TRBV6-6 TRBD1 TGTGCCAGCAGACCGGACAGGTCTACCACTGAAGCTTTCTTT CASRPDRSTTEAFF
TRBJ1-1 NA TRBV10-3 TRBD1 TGTGCCATCAGTGAGCGAGGGACAGGGTCTACTGAAGCTTTCTTT CAISERGTGSTEAFF
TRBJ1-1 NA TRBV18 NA TGTGCCAGCTCGACAGTCATGAACACTGAAGCTTTCTTT CASSTVMNTEAFF
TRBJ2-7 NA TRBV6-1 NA TGTGCCAGCAGAGAAAGGGGGAACGAGCAGTACTTC CASRERGNEQYF
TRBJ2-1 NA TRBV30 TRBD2 TGTGCCTGGAGTGTAGAAGCGGGAGGTTACAATGAGCAGTTCTTC CAWSVEAGGYNEQFF
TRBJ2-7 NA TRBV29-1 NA TGCAGCGTTGAAGAGGAGCCCTACGAGCAGTACTTC CSVEEEPYEQYF
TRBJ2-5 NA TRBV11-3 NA TGTGCCAGCAGCTTAGAATCCGGAGAGACCCAGTACTTC CASSLESGETQYF
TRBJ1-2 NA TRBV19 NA TGTGCCAGTAGTACCAGAGGACAGTCTTACTATGGCTACACCTTC CASSTRGQSYYGYTF